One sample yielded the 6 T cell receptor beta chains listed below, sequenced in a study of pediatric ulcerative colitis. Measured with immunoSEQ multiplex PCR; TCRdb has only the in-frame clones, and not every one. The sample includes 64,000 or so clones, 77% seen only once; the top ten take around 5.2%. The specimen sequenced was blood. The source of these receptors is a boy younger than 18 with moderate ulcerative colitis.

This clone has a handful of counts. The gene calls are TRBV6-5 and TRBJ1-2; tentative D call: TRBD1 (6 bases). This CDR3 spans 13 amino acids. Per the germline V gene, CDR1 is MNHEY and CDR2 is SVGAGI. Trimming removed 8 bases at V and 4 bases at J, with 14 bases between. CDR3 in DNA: TGTGCCAGCCAACAGGGCCCATCCTATGGCTACACCTTC. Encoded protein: CASQQGPSYGYTF.

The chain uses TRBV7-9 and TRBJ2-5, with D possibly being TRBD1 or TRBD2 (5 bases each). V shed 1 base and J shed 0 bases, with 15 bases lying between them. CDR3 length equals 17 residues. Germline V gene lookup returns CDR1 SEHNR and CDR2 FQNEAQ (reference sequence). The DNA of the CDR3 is TGTGCCAGCAGCTTAGACCACGGGACGGAGTACCAAGAGACCCAGTACTTC. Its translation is CASSLDHGTEYQETQYF.

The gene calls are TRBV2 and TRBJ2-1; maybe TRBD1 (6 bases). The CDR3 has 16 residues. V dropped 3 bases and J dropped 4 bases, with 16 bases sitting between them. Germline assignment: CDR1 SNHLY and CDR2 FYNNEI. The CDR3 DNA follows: TGTGCCAGCAGTGAGACAGGCCCCCAGGATTACAATGAGCAGTTCTTC. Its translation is CASSETGPQDYNEQFF.

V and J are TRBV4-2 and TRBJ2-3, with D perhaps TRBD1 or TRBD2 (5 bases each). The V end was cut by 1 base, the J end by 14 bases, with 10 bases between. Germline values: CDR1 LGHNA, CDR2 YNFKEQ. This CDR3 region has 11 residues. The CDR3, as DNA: TGTGCCAGCAGCCAAGGGGACGTGCGGTATTTT. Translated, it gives CASSQGDVRYF.

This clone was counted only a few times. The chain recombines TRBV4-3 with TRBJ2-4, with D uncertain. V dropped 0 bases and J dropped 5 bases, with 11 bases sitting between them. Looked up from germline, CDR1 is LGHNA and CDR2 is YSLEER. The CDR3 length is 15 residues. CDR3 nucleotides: TGCGCCAGCAGCCAAGATTCTGGGTTGGAAAACATTCAGTACTTC. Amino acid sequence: CASSQDSGLENIQYF.

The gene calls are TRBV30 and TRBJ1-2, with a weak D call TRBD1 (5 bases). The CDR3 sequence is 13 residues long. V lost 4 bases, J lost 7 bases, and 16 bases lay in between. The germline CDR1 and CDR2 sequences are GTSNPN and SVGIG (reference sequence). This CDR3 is CAWNYVGGGGYTF. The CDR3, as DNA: TGTGCCTGGAACTATGTCGGGGGGGGTGGCTACACCTTC.